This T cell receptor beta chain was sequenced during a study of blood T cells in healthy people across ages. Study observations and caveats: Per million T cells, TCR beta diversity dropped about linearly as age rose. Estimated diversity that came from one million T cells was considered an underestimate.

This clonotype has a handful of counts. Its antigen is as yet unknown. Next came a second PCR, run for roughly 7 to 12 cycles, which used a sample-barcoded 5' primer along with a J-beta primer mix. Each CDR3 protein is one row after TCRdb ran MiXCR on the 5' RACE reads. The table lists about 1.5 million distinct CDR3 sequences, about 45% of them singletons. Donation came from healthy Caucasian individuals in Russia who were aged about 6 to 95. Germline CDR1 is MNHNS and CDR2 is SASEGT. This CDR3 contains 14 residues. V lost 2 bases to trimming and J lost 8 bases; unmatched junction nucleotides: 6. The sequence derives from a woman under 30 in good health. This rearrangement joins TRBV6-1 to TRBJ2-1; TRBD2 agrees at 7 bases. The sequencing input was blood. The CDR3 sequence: CASSEWLAADEQFF. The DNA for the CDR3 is TGTGCCAGCAGTGAATGGCTAGCGGCCGATGAGCAGTTCTTC.